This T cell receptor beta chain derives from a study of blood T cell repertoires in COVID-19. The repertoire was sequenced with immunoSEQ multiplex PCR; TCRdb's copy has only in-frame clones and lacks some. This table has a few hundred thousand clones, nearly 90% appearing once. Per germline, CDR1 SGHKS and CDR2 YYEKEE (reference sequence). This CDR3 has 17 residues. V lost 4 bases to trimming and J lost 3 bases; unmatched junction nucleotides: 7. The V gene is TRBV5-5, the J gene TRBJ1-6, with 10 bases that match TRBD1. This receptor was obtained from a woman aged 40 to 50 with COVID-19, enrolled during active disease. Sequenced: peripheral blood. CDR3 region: CASSSRDRGIYNSPLHF. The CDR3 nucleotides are TGTGCCAGCAGCAGCCGGGACAGGGGAATCTATAATTCACCCCTCCACTTT.